The source of this T cell receptor beta chain is a study of blood T cell repertoires in COVID-19. Data came from immunoSEQ multiplex PCR; TCRdb stores just in-frame clones and leaves some out. The sample carries tens of thousands of clones, more than 80% recorded once. The CDR3 totals 15 residues. Germline-derived CDR1 and CDR2 are LGHDT and YNNKEL (reference sequence). The V gene lost 8 bases and the J gene lost 0 bases, with 14 bases spanning the gap. The origin of this receptor is a woman of 80 years or more with acute or convalescent COVID-19. The specimen sequenced was peripheral blood. This chain joins TRBV3-1 (or the pseudogene TRBV3-2) and TRBJ1-3; D possibly corresponds to TRBD1 (6 bases). CDR3 sequence (DNA): TGTGCCAGCGCTTATACAGGGAGCTCTGGAAACACCATATATTTT. Its protein is CASAYTGSSGNTIYF.